This entry lists 22 T cell receptor beta chains sequenced from one sample in a study of T-cell memory formation after mild COVID-19. TCRdb used MiXCR to reprocess the 5' RACE reads, holding one entry per CDR3 protein. The sample has about 560,000 distinct CDR3 sequences; 17% are singletons. Sequencing was carried out using PBMCs or a T cell subset sorted from them (not recorded which). The origin of the receptors is an adult woman who had mild COVID-19 (a few samples of this study predate the infection). Cell type and time point are not known.

CDR3 coding DNA: TGTGCCAGCAGTGGGGACGCAACAGATACGCAGTATTTT. Translated, it gives CASSGDATDTQYF. The rearrangement uses TRBV6-4 and TRBJ2-3, with D perhaps being TRBD1 or TRBD2 (5 bases each). Germline assignment: CDR1 MRHNA and CDR2 SNTAGT. Trimming left V 4 bases short and J 3 bases short, with 8 bases between. This CDR3 is 13 amino acids long.

This rearrangement joins TRBV20-1 to TRBJ1-5; D not resolved. From germline, CDR1 is DFQATT and CDR2 SNEGSKA (reference sequence). CDR3 length: 14 residues. Trimming shortened V by 6 bases and J by 3 bases, and 15 bases separated the two germline ends. The CDR3: CSARRGQPNQPQHF. CDR3 coding DNA: TGCAGTGCAAGGCGAGGCCAGCCCAATCAGCCCCAGCATTTT.

The genes are TRBV7-9 and TRBJ1-6; the match to TRBD1 covers 9 bases. J gave up 5 bases and V 5 bases, and 10 bases lay outside the gene matches. Germline values: CDR1 SEHNR, CDR2 FQNEAQ (reference sequence). This CDR3 has 17 residues. This CDR3 is CASSAQVWDRDNSPLHF. CDR3 DNA sequence: TGTGCCAGCAGCGCCCAGGTCTGGGACAGGGATAATTCACCCCTCCACTTT. The entire variable domain, with the rest obtained from reference TRBV7-9 and TRBJ1-6, is as follows: DTGVSQNPRHKITKRGQNVTFRCDPISEHNRLYWYRQTLGQGPEFLTYFQNEAQLEKSRLLSDRFSAERPKGSFSTLEIQRTEQGDSAMYLCASSAQVWDRDNSPLHFGNGTRLTVT.

The chain links TRBV7-6 to TRBJ1-5; possibly TRBD1 for D (6 bases). V lost 10 bases to trimming and J lost 6 bases, with 19 bases between them. Germline V gene data show CDR1 as SGHVS and CDR2 as FNYEAQ. CDR3 length equals 14 residues. The chain's CDR3 is CATSAGEAVQPQHF. The DNA for the CDR3 is TGTGCCACCAGTGCAGGGGAAGCCGTTCAGCCCCAGCATTTT.

This clonotype was picked up a small number of times. The chain combines TRBV29-1 with TRBJ2-1; 7 positions agree with TRBD1. This CDR3 is 13 amino acids long. Per germline, CDR1 SQVTM and CDR2 ANQGSEA. The junction had 3 bases not matched to a gene; V was cut back by 5 bases and J by 2 bases. CDR3: CSVRQGPYNEQFF. The CDR3 nucleotides read TGCAGCGTTAGACAGGGACCCTACAATGAGCAGTTCTTC.

This clonotype was found a few times. CDR3 sequence (DNA): TGTGCCAGCAGTTACTCAGCTAGCGCGGGAGAGACCCAGTACTTC. It is translated as CASSYSASAGETQYF. The chain is built from TRBV6-5 and TRBJ2-5; D is perhaps TRBD2 (6 bases). V lost 0 bases and J lost 4, with 12 bases in between. The CDR3 sequence is 15 residues long. Germline CDR1 reads MNHEY; CDR2 reads SVGAGI.

Turning to this clonotype: A read error may produce the germline difference seen at one junction end. The J gene is TRBJ1-4, the V gene TRBV5-4; TRBD1 might be the D (6 bases). Germline-derived CDR1 and CDR2 are SGHNT and YYREEE (reference sequence). There are 16 residues in the CDR3. The CDR3 is CASSKTTGPLAGKLIF. CDR3 DNA: TGTGCCAGCAGCAAGACCACAGGGCCCCTGGCGGGAAAACTGATTTTT.

The gene calls are TRBV20-1 and TRBJ2-2, with TRBD2 matching over 16 bases. The CDR3 runs 19 residues. Per the germline V gene, CDR1 is DFQATT and CDR2 is SNEGSKA (reference sequence). Trimming at V came to 3 bases and at J to 7 bases, leaving 14 bases not matched to a gene. CDR3 in DNA: TGCAGTGCTAGGATCCGATTCGGGACTAGCGGGGGGGCTCACGGGGAGCTGTTTTTT. Amino acid sequence: CSARIRFGTSGGAHGELFF.

The chain carries TRBV5-5 and TRBJ1-5; D gene unclear. CDR3 length: 14 residues. Per germline, CDR1 SGHKS and CDR2 YYEKEE (reference sequence). V was shortened by 2 bases and J by 4 bases, with 10 bases between the two germline ends. CDR3 nucleotide sequence: TGTGCCAGCAGCTTCGTATCTGGTAATCAGCCCCAGCATTTT. It codes for CASSFVSGNQPQHF.

The CDR3 region is CSVRTSGRGGELFF. As DNA, the CDR3 is TGCAGCGTACGGACTAGCGGGAGAGGGGGGGAGCTGTTTTTT. V is TRBV29-1 and J is TRBJ2-2; 13 nucleotides align to TRBD2. CDR1 SQVTM and CDR2 ANQGSEA come from the germline V gene. The V gene end was trimmed by 6 bases and the J gene end by 8 bases; junction bases not matched to a gene: 6. This CDR3 is 14 amino acids long.

This clonotype was counted between two and nine times. The chain couples TRBV5-1 to TRBJ2-3, with 9 bases that match TRBD2. Germline V lookup: CDR1 SGHRS, CDR2 YFSETQ. Losses at the gene ends were 0 bases for V and 2 bases for J; bases not matched to a gene: 4. This CDR3 region has 16 residues. The CDR3 DNA reads as TGCGCCAGCAGCTTGGAAGGCGGGGGGGTCACAGATACGCAGTATTTT. Protein: CASSLEGGGVTDTQYF.

This clonotype was recorded a few times. The chain couples TRBV30 to TRBJ2-5; D not certain. This CDR3 spans 11 amino acids. V was trimmed by 0 bases and J by 4 bases, leaving 3 bases between them. Germline V gene lookup returns CDR1 GTSNPN and CDR2 SVGIG (reference sequence). In DNA form, the CDR3 reads TGTGCCTGGAGTGTACTAGAGACCCAGTACTTC. Residues: CAWSVLETQYF. Full variable domain (remainder filled in from reference TRBV30 and TRBJ2-5): SQTIHQWPATLVQPVGSPLSLECTVEGTSNPNLYWYRQAAGRGLQLLFYSVGIGQISSEVPQNLSASRPQDRQFILSSKKLLLSDSGFYLCAWSVLETQYFGPGTRLLVL.

The V call is TRBV15, the J call TRBJ2-5; D gene unclear. The V and J ends lost 1 base and 5 bases respectively, with 8 bases between them. The V gene's germline CDR1 is LNHNV and CDR2 YYDKDF (reference sequence). The CDR3 consists of 13 residues. CDR3 DNA: TGTGCCACCAGCAGAGGAAACTACGAGACCCAGTACTTC. As protein: CATSRGNYETQYF.

The chain links TRBV27 to TRBJ2-1, with D perhaps assigned TRBD1 or TRBD2 (5 bases each). CDR3 length: 14 amino acids. From germline, CDR1 is MNHEY and CDR2 SMNVEV (reference sequence). The ends were cut back, 7 bases at V and 8 bases at J, with 18 bases in the middle. This CDR3 reads CASNLQRGVDEQFF. The CDR3 nucleotides are TGTGCCAGCAATCTACAGAGAGGGGTCGATGAGCAGTTCTTC.

This clonotype has only a few counts. The CDR3 spells CAISDPGLDGYTF. The CDR3 DNA reads as TGTGCCATCAGTGACCCAGGGTTAGATGGCTACACCTTC. The genes are TRBV10-3 and TRBJ1-2; perhaps TRBD1 as D (5 bases). V shed 3 bases and J shed 6 bases, with 11 bases lying between them. Per the germline V gene, CDR1 is ENHRY and CDR2 is SYGVKD. The CDR3 has 13 amino acids.

This clonotype occurred a few times. The chain links TRBV6-6 to TRBJ2-3, with D perhaps TRBD2 (5 bases). Germline CDR1 and CDR2: MNHNY and SVGAGI (reference sequence). This CDR3 region has 13 residues. The ends were cut back, 6 bases at V and 7 bases at J, with 14 bases in the middle. The CDR3 sequence: CASSRTRGHTQYF. The CDR3 DNA reads TGTGCCAGCAGCCGGACCCGGGGTCATACGCAGTATTTT.

The sample holds many counts of this clonotype. V and J are TRBV5-1 and TRBJ1-1; D remains ambiguous. This CDR3 is built from 12 residues. V lost 4 bases and J lost 0, with 4 bases in between. Germline assignment: CDR1 SGHRS and CDR2 YFSETQ. CDR3 in DNA: TGCGCCAGCAGCGCCGTGAACACTGAAGCTTTCTTT. Translated, it gives CASSAVNTEAFF.

The V gene is TRBV5-6, the J gene TRBJ1-1, with 7 bases aligning to TRBD1. With V trimmed by 2 bases and J by 1 base, 2 bases remained unmatched. The CDR3 length is 14 residues. Germline CDR1 and CDR2: SGHDT and YYEEEE. The CDR3 sequence is CASSFDRENTEAFF. Here the CDR3 DNA reads TGTGCCAGCAGCTTCGACAGGGAGAACACTGAAGCTTTCTTT.

This clonotype has a handful of counts. V gene TRBV5-5 combines with J gene TRBJ2-3, with no clear D. Trimming stripped 1 base from V and 2 bases from J, with 17 bases between. Germline V gives CDR1 SGHKS, CDR2 YYEKEE (reference sequence). This CDR3 has 17 residues. The CDR3: CASSLPLRPSFTDTQYF. In DNA form, the CDR3 reads TGTGCCAGCAGCTTGCCCTTGCGGCCGAGCTTCACAGATACGCAGTATTTT. The variable domain in full, with the rest retrieved from reference TRBV5-5 and TRBJ2-3, is DAGVTQSPTHLIKTRGQQVTLRCSPISGHKSVSWYQQVLGQGPQFIFQYYEKEERGRGNFPDRFSARQFPNYSSELNVNALLLGDSALYLCASSLPLRPSFTDTQYFGPGTRLTVL.

This sequence joins TRBV4-1 and TRBJ1-2; TRBD1 agrees at 10 bases. This CDR3 spans 17 amino acids. The junction had 18 bases not matched to a gene; V was cut back by 6 bases and J by 8 bases. Germline V gene data show CDR1 as MGHRA and CDR2 as YSYEKL. In DNA, the CDR3 is TGCGCCAGCAGACAACCGGGACAGGGGCTTCTTTCCAGGGGCTACACCTTC. It encodes CASRQPGQGLLSRGYTF.

This chain joins TRBV7-9 and TRBJ2-1, with D possibly TRBD1 on 5 matching bases. The CDR3 is 15 amino acids. CDR1 is SEHNR, CDR2 FQNEAQ, per germline (reference sequence). V was cut by 4 bases and J by 2 bases, with 12 bases left in between. The CDR3 DNA sequence: TGTGCCAGCAGCTACCCCCAGACAGCCTACAATGAGCAGTTCTTC. This encodes CASSYPQTAYNEQFF.

There are a few counts of this clonotype. This sequence joins TRBV3-1 and TRBJ1-1; 8 positions match TRBD1. V gave up 3 bases and J gave up 5 bases; unmatched junction bases: 8. The germline gives CDR1 LGHDT, CDR2 YNNKEL (reference sequence). This CDR3 spans 15 amino acids. CDR3 DNA sequence: TGTGCCAGCAGCCAGTTGAACAGGGGGAGGACTGAAGCTTTCTTT. It yields the protein CASSQLNRGRTEAFF.